Below, 22 T cell receptor beta chains from the same sample are listed, as sequenced in a study of T-cell reconstitution after alpha-beta-depleted transplantation in children. Preparation of the TCRbeta library used unique molecular identifiers. TCRdb ran MiXCR on the PCR reads and lists one entry per CDR3 protein. The table records about 1,000,000 distinct CDR3 sequences, less than 30% of them present only once. Sequenced material: PBMCs, mostly from graft donor cells, taken 360 days after TCRalphabeta/CD19-depleted stem cell transplant. These receptors were collected from a boy less than two years old who had a stem cell transplant for SCID, so the T cells may come from the graft donor.

The V gene is TRBV7-3, the J gene TRBJ1-4; D remains unclear. The CDR3 length is 16 residues. V lost 4 bases and J lost 8, with 20 bases in between. Germline-derived CDR1 and CDR2 are SGHTA and FQGTGA. The CDR3 region is CASSSRARGGGEKLFF. DNA for the CDR3: TGTGCCAGCAGCTCCCGGGCCCGGGGAGGTGGCGAAAAACTGTTTTTT. Variable domain in full (rest from reference TRBV7-3 and TRBJ1-4): GAGVSQTPSNKVTEKGKYVELRCDPISGHTALYWYRQSLGQGPEFLIYFQGTGAADDSGLPNDRFFAVRPEGSVSTLKIQRTERGDSAVYLCASSSRARGGGEKLFFGSGTQLSVL.

The chain recombines TRBV6-2 or TRBV6-3 with TRBJ2-5, with 7 bases identical to TRBD2. Germline-derived CDR1 and CDR2 are MNHEY and SVGEGT. The CDR3 is 17 amino acids. Trimming removed 0 bases from V and 6 bases from J; junction bases left unmatched: 13. CDR3 amino acids: CASSYSRYWREWKTQYF. Here the CDR3 DNA reads TGTGCCAGCAGTTACTCGAGGTATTGGCGGGAGTGGAAGACCCAGTACTTC.

This rearrangement joins TRBV6-4 to TRBJ1-2; D gene ambiguous. V gave up 2 bases and J gave up 5 bases, with 6 bases separating them. The CDR3 sequence is 12 residues long. From germline, CDR1 is MRHNA and CDR2 SNTAGT. CDR3 amino acids: CASSDPDYGYTF. DNA for the CDR3: TGTGCCAGCAGTGACCCTGATTATGGCTACACCTTC.

This clonotype has just a few counts. The chain links TRBV29-1 to TRBJ2-7, with 10 bases lining up with TRBD1. J gave up 5 bases and V 4 bases, and 8 bases lay outside the gene matches. Germline V lookup: CDR1 SQVTM, CDR2 ANQGSEA. This CDR3 spans 14 amino acids. The CDR3 nucleotides are TGCAGCGTTGGAGGTGGGGACAGGGGAAACGAGCAGTACTTC. This encodes CSVGGGDRGNEQYF.

This clonotype was found a few times. The chain employs TRBV6-2 or TRBV6-3 and TRBJ2-7; no clear D. CDR1 is MNHEY and CDR2 is SVGEGT in the germline V gene. The V and J ends lost 2 bases and 3 bases respectively, with 14 bases between them. The length of the CDR3 is 15 residues. CDR3 bases: TGTGCCAGCAGTTACCGCCTTGGAACGCACTACGAGCAGTACTTC. This codes for CASSYRLGTHYEQYF.

V usage is TRBV2 and J usage is TRBJ2-3; 8 nucleotides line up with TRBD2. This CDR3 comprises 16 residues. The germline V gene has CDR1 SNHLY and CDR2 FYNNEI. V lost 7 bases to trimming and J lost 0 bases; unmatched junction nucleotides: 9. The CDR3 DNA follows: TGTGCCAGCACCCGGAGGAGCGGGGGTAGCACAGATACGCAGTATTTT. Its translation is CASTRRSGGSTDTQYF.

The V gene is TRBV28, the J gene TRBJ2-7, with D unclear. Germline V gene sequence: CDR1 MDHEN, CDR2 SYDVKM. Trimming stripped 5 bases from V and 5 bases from J, with 19 bases between. This CDR3 has 15 residues. The CDR3 DNA reads as TGTGCCAGCAGTCCCCGGAGAGGTATTGGCAACGAGCAGTACTTC. This codes for CASSPRRGIGNEQYF.

This clonotype was picked up a small number of times. The chain is built from TRBV6-2 or TRBV6-3 and TRBJ2-1; TRBD2 matches at 12 bases. V was clipped by 8 bases and J by 2 bases; unmatched bases: 1. Germline CDR1 is MNHEY and CDR2 is SVGEGT. The CDR3 extends over 14 amino acids. DNA for the CDR3: TGTGCCAGCGCTAGCGGGGGGGCCTACAATGAGCAGTTCTTC. Protein sequence: CASASGGAYNEQFF.

The chain recombines TRBV10-3 with TRBJ1-3; D is undetermined. Germline V gene data show CDR1 as ENHRY and CDR2 as SYGVKD. This CDR3 comprises 15 residues. V was trimmed by 8 bases and J by 0 bases, leaving 14 bases between them. The chain's CDR3 is CAIQSESGSGNTIYF. CDR3 bases: TGTGCCATCCAAAGCGAGTCTGGCTCTGGAAACACCATATATTTT.

J is TRBJ2-3 and V is TRBV7-2; the match to TRBD1 covers 7 bases. The CDR3 sequence is 14 residues long. CDR1 and CDR2 from the germline V gene are SGHTA and FQGNSA. With V trimmed by 3 bases and J by 6 bases, 6 bases remained unmatched. As DNA, the CDR3 is TGTGCCAGCAGCTTTCGACAGGGTCGGGATACGCAGTATTTT. It is translated as CASSFRQGRDTQYF.

This clonotype was seen a few times. The chain joins TRBV4-2 to TRBJ1-2, with a possible D match to TRBD1 (5 bases). The CDR3 contains 15 residues. The V gene lost 0 bases and the J gene lost 4 bases, with 12 bases spanning the gap. Germline V gives CDR1 LGHNA, CDR2 YNFKEQ. CDR3 sequence reads: CASSQELGRTYGYTF. CDR3 nucleotide sequence: TGTGCCAGCAGCCAAGAATTGGGACGGACCTATGGCTACACCTTC.

This clonotype was seen only a few times. This chain uses TRBV11-1 with TRBJ1-5; TRBD1 agrees at 8 bases. The junction had 14 bases not matched to a gene; V was cut back by 1 base and J by 3 bases. This CDR3 has 19 amino acids. CDR1 SGHAT and CDR2 FQDESV come from the germline V gene (reference sequence). CDR3 in DNA: TGTGCCAGCAGCTTAGGGGCAGACAGGGGAGGGAGGATCAATCAGCCCCAGCATTTT. This codes for CASSLGADRGGRINQPQHF.

Ten or more counts support this clonotype. The CDR3 protein is CASSQRGAPDTQYF. CDR3 bases: TGTGCCAGCTCCCAGCGGGGCGCCCCAGATACGCAGTATTTT. The chain employs TRBV6-2 or TRBV6-3 and TRBJ2-3; 7 nucleotides match TRBD2. The CDR3 runs to 14 residues. V lost 8 bases to trimming and J lost 4 bases; unmatched junction nucleotides: 9. From germline, CDR1 is MNHEY and CDR2 SVGEGT.

The table lists this clonotype with a few counts. The chain links TRBV11-2 to TRBJ2-7; 7 positions match TRBD2. V trimming: 3 bases; J trimming: 5 bases; junction bases outside the gene matches: 7. CDR1 and CDR2 from the germline V gene are SGHAT and FQNNGV. The CDR3 runs to 14 residues. CDR3 sequence (DNA): TGTGCCAGCAGCTTTGAACTAGCGTCCCACGAGCAGTACTTC. It codes for CASSFELASHEQYF.

The chain combines TRBV7-9 with TRBJ2-2; D not certain. The CDR3 loop spans 13 amino acids. V lost 5 bases and J 5 bases, leaving 9 bases between the germline ends. Germline CDR1 and CDR2: SEHNR and FQNEAQ (reference sequence). CDR3 in DNA: TGTGCCAGCAGCGCCCCGGGTACCGGGGAGCTGTTTTTT. It codes for CASSAPGTGELFF. The full variable domain, with the rest looked up from reference TRBV7-9 and TRBJ2-2, is DTGVSQNPRHKITKRGQNVTFRCDPISEHNRLYWYRQTLGQGPEFLTYFQNEAQLEKSRLLSDRFSAERPKGSFSTLEIQRTEQGDSAMYLCASSAPGTGELFFGEGSRLTVL.

The rearrangement uses TRBV4-1 and TRBJ1-1, with a weak D call TRBD1 (5 bases). Trimming shortened V by 4 bases and J by 4 bases, and 16 bases separated the two germline ends. Germline V lookup: CDR1 MGHRA, CDR2 YSYEKL. The CDR3 totals 15 residues. CDR3 region: CASSPRWGRGTEAFF. CDR3 nucleotides: TGCGCCAGCAGCCCCCGGTGGGGTAGGGGCACTGAAGCTTTCTTT.

The gene calls are TRBV4-3 and TRBJ1-1; no clear D gene. The CDR3 has 17 amino acids. CDR1 is LGHNA, CDR2 YSLEER, per germline. V lost 1 base and J 0 bases, leaving 15 bases between the germline ends. The CDR3 spells CASSQGIERGVNTEAFF. The CDR3 DNA follows: TGCGCCAGCAGCCAAGGAATCGAGAGAGGCGTGAACACTGAAGCTTTCTTT.

The sample holds a few counts of this clonotype. The chain is built from TRBV2 and TRBJ2-5; weak D call: TRBD2 (6 bases). Looked up from germline, CDR1 is SNHLY and CDR2 is FYNNEI. This CDR3 spans 14 amino acids. V was shortened by 11 bases and J by 3 bases, with 19 bases between the two germline ends. CDR3 region: CAVLRGLNEETQYF. The CDR3 region has the DNA TGTGCCGTTTTGCGGGGCCTTAACGAAGAGACCCAGTACTTC.

The gene calls are TRBV2 and TRBJ2-3, with 7 bases lining up with TRBD2. From germline, CDR1 is SNHLY and CDR2 FYNNEI. After removal of 11 bases from V and 4 bases from J, the junction contained 12 bases not matched to a gene. This CDR3 has 14 residues. The CDR3, as DNA: TGTGCCGCCGGGAGGCGGGGGATGTCAGATACGCAGTATTTT. Translation gives CAAGRRGMSDTQYF.

This clonotype was seen a handful of times. This rearrangement joins TRBV12-3 or TRBV12-4 to TRBJ2-1; D remains unclear. CDR3 length: 13 residues. Deletions cut 7 bases from V and 7 bases from J, with 14 bases between. The CDR3 region has the DNA TGTGCCAGCAAGAACGCTCCTTGGAATGAGCAGTTCTTC. It yields the protein CASKNAPWNEQFF.

This clonotype turned up a few times. The rearrangement links TRBV5-6 to TRBJ2-1; D is perhaps TRBD2 (5 bases). The CDR3 loop spans 17 amino acids. Germline CDR1 and CDR2: SGHDT and YYEEEE. V lost 4 bases and J lost 3, with 20 bases in between. The chain's CDR3 is CASSISSSGYGYNEQFF. The CDR3 DNA reads as TGTGCCAGCAGCATTTCATCTTCGGGGTACGGCTACAATGAGCAGTTCTTC. The full variable domain, with the rest looked up from reference TRBV5-6 and TRBJ2-1, is DAGVTQSPTHLIKTRGQQVTLRCSPKSGHDTVSWYQQALGQGPQFIFQYYEEEERQRGNFPDRFSGHQFPNYSSELNVNALLLGDSALYLCASSISSSGYGYNEQFFGPGTRLTVL.

The chain carries TRBV7-9 and TRBJ1-6; 9 bases match TRBD1. With 3 bases clipped from V and 10 bases from J, the junction kept 4 bases outside the gene matches. CDR1 SEHNR and CDR2 FQNEAQ come from the germline V gene (reference sequence). The CDR3 is made up of 14 amino acids. The CDR3, as DNA: TGTGCCAGCAGCTTGGACAGGGGAGAATCACCCCTCCACTTT. Translation gives CASSLDRGESPLHF.